These T cell receptor beta chains were read from a single sample in a study of graft-versus-host responses after intestinal transplantation. Method: immunoSEQ multiplex PCR; TCRdb's copy keeps in-frame clones and lacks some. The sample holds some 92,000 clones; around nine tenths are singletons and the top ten take roughly 0.31%. Their antigen targets remain unknown. The sequenced sample was unstimulated CD4+ T cells sorted from spleen or lymph node cells, obtained before intestinal transplant. These receptor sequences come from a human donor who received an intestinal transplant. Both conserved end residues are part of each CDR3. The D gene is left open where the match is weak. The size entry is marked missing in some rows and otherwise reads once, few, many or a size class.

CDR3aa	CDR3nt	v_gene	abundance	d_gene	j_gene
CSVVPERVYTDTQYF	TGCAGCGTTGTACCGGAGAGGGTCTACACAGATACGCAGTATTTT	TRBV29-1	.	.	TRBJ2-3
CASSARRGGSDTQYF	TGTGCCAGCAGTGCCCGCAGGGGTGGGTCGGATACGCAGTATTTT	TRBV25-1	.	.	TRBJ2-3
CASSFIQGRSSYNEQFF	TGTGCCAGCAGCTTTATACAGGGCCGATCATCCTACAATGAGCAGTTCTTC	TRBV11-2	.	.	TRBJ2-1
CASSPPRTGNTEAFF	TGTGCCAGCTCACCACCTCGGACGGGGAACACTGAAGCTTTCTTT	TRBV18	few	.	TRBJ1-1
CSARPGEQFF	TGCAGTGCTAGACCCGGGGAGCAGTTCTTC	TRBV20-1	.	.	TRBJ2-1
CASSPDSNSGNTIYF	TGCGCCAGCAGCCCAGACAGCAACTCTGGAAACACCATATATTTT	TRBV5-1	.	.	TRBJ1-3
CASSFSGQENGYTF	TGTGCCAGCAGTTTCTCGGGACAAGAGAATGGCTACACCTTC	TRBV28	.	.	TRBJ1-2
CASSSGRNYEQYF	TGTGCCAGCAGCTCGGGACGGAACTACGAGCAGTACTTC	TRBV7-9	.	.	TRBJ2-7
CASSVGGYRLYGYTF	TGTGCCAGCAGTGTCGGGGGCTATCGGCTCTATGGCTACACCTTC	TRBV2	.	.	TRBJ1-2
CASSQGKQPRETQYF	TGCGCCAGCAGCCAAGGCAAACAACCGAGAGAGACCCAGTACTTC	TRBV4-1	.	.	TRBJ2-5
CASGLVRGSDSNQPQHF	TGTGCTAGTGGTTTGGTACGTGGCAGTGATAGCAATCAGCCCCAGCATTTT	TRBV12-5	once	.	TRBJ1-5
CASSYSGLQNTGELFF	TGCGCCAGCAGCTATAGCGGGCTACAGAACACCGGGGAGCTGTTTTTT	TRBV5-1	.	TRBD2	TRBJ2-2
CASSYETSGDYEQYF	TGTGCCAGCAGTTACGAGACTAGCGGCGATTACGAGCAGTACTTC	TRBV6-5	.	TRBD2	TRBJ2-7
CAGAISYEQYF	TGTGCCGGCGCGATCTCCTACGAGCAGTACTTC	TRBV2	.	.	TRBJ2-7
CASSTSGKGTDTQYF	TGTGCCAGTAGTACTTCCGGGAAAGGCACAGATACGCAGTATTTT	TRBV19	.	.	TRBJ2-3
CASSSTGGSYTTDTQYF	TGTGCCAGCAGTTCAACAGGGGGCTCCTATACTACAGATACGCAGTATTTT	TRBV7-2	.	TRBD1	TRBJ2-3
CASSLAGQGFSTPYEQYF	TGCGCCAGCAGCTTGGCCGGCCAGGGCTTTTCCACGCCCTACGAGCAGTACTTC	TRBV5-1	.	.	TRBJ2-7
CASSHRGYTEAFF	TGTGCCAGCAGCCACAGGGGTTACACTGAAGCTTTCTTT	TRBV14	.	.	TRBJ1-1
CASSEYRESYGYTF	TGTGCCAGCAGTGAATATCGGGAGAGCTATGGCTACACCTTC	TRBV2	.	.	TRBJ1-2
CASSSLGGVSTEAFF	TGTGCCAGCAGCAGCCTTGGGGGAGTGAGTACTGAAGCTTTCTTT	TRBV2	.	.	TRBJ1-1
CASSSPGTSGSLYNEQFF	TGCGCCAGCAGCTCCCCAGGGACTAGCGGGAGTCTCTACAATGAGCAGTTCTTC	TRBV5-1	.	TRBD2	TRBJ2-1
CASSLPTGGGGNTIYF	TGCGCCAGCAGCTTACCGACAGGGGGAGGCGGAAACACCATATATTTT	TRBV5-1	.	TRBD1	TRBJ1-3
CASSVRRGQGTEAFF	TGTGCCAGCAGCGTTCGGAGAGGGCAGGGGACTGAAGCTTTCTTT	TRBV2	.	.	TRBJ1-1
CASSIRSGNADTQYF	TGTGCCAGCAGCATACGAAGCGGGAACGCAGATACGCAGTATTTT	TRBV7-2	.	TRBD2	TRBJ2-3
CASSRQGRGYTF	TGTGCCAGTAGTAGACAGGGGAGGGGCTACACCTTC	TRBV19	.	TRBD1	TRBJ1-2
CASSLAGRPYEQYF	TGTGCCAGCAGTTTGGCGGGACGCCCCTACGAGCAGTACTTC	TRBV27	.	.	TRBJ2-7
CASSLNSFNYGYTF	TGTGCCAGCAGCTTGAACAGTTTTAACTATGGCTACACCTTC	TRBV5-6	.	.	TRBJ1-2
CASSVLAGGPDEQFF	TGTGCCAGCAGTGTTCTAGCGGGAGGGCCTGATGAGCAGTTCTTC	TRBV6-1	.	TRBD2	TRBJ2-1
CASSSTLAGGLYPDTQYF	TGTGCCAGCTCTTCGACACTAGCGGGAGGTCTTTATCCAGATACGCAGTATTTT	TRBV18	.	TRBD2	TRBJ2-3
CASSYRGQNNEQFF	TGTGCCAGCAGTTACCGTGGACAGAACAATGAGCAGTTCTTC	TRBV6-5	.	.	TRBJ2-1
CASSQRTGEQYF	TGTGCCAGCAGCCAAAGGACTGGCGAGCAGTACTTC	TRBV4-2	once	.	TRBJ2-7
CASSLIGSQPQHF	TGTGCCAGCAGCTTAATAGGGAGTCAGCCCCAGCATTTT	TRBV7-2	.	.	TRBJ1-5
CASSPFKGQETQYF	TGTGCCAGCTCACCATTTAAGGGGCAAGAGACCCAGTACTTC	TRBV18	.	.	TRBJ2-5
CASSLYPGQSYEQYF	TGTGCCAGCAGTTTATACCCGGGACAGTCCTACGAGCAGTACTTC	TRBV27	.	TRBD1	TRBJ2-7
CATSRGARQNTEAFF	TGTGCCACCAGCAGAGGGGCTCGGCAGAACACTGAAGCTTTCTTT	TRBV15	.	.	TRBJ1-1
CASSGREGRRNEQFF	TGTGCCAGCAGTGGTCGGGAGGGCCGTCGGAATGAGCAGTTCTTC	TRBV6-6	.	TRBD2	TRBJ2-1
CASSQEFPSPLYEQYF	TGCGCCAGCAGCCAAGAGTTCCCTAGCCCCCTCTACGAGCAGTACTTC	TRBV4-1	.	.	TRBJ2-7
CASSAGTNNSPLHF	TGTGCCAGCAGCGCCGGGACAAATAATTCACCCCTCCACTTT	TRBV7-3	.	.	TRBJ1-6
CAISERGGLSLSGNTIYF	TGTGCCATCAGTGAGAGGGGGGGCCTTTCCCTCTCTGGAAACACCATATATTTT	TRBV10-3	.	.	TRBJ1-3
CATSRALAGGYEQYF	TGTGCCACCAGCAGGGCTCTAGCGGGAGGTTACGAGCAGTACTTC	TRBV15	.	TRBD2	TRBJ2-7
CASSSLAGGYNEQFF	TGCGCCAGCAGCTCCTTAGCGGGAGGGTACAATGAGCAGTTCTTC	TRBV5-1	.	TRBD2	TRBJ2-1
CASSLRPNRGQETQYF	TGTGCCAGCAGCCTTAGGCCCAACAGGGGCCAAGAGACCCAGTACTTC	TRBV7-9	.	TRBD1	TRBJ2-5
CASSSGLGGHNEQFF	TGCGCCAGCAGCTCGGGACTAGGGGGACACAATGAGCAGTTCTTC	TRBV5-1	.	TRBD2	TRBJ2-1
CASSSYRGATEAFF	TGTGCCAGCAGTTCCTACAGGGGAGCCACTGAAGCTTTCTTT	TRBV28	.	TRBD1	TRBJ1-1
CAWSPAYYEQYF	TGTGCCTGGAGTCCAGCCTACTACGAGCAGTACTTC	TRBV30	.	.	TRBJ2-7
CASRDGQAGKLFF	TGTGCCAGCAGAGACGGACAGGCGGGTAAACTGTTTTTT	TRBV5-6	.	TRBD1	TRBJ1-4
CASSGSGTGDPPLHF	TGTGCCAGCAGTGGATCCGGGACGGGGGATCCACCCCTCCACTTT	TRBV25-1	.	.	TRBJ1-6
CASSLLGRKGNTEAFF	TGTGCCAGCAGTTTACTCGGACGCAAGGGGAACACTGAAGCTTTCTTT	TRBV27	.	.	TRBJ1-1
CASSFEDRRSEAFF	TGCGCCAGCAGCTTCGAGGACAGGAGATCTGAAGCTTTCTTT	TRBV5-1	.	TRBD1	TRBJ1-1
CASSDLYNSPLHF	TGCGCCAGCAGTGACCTATATAATTCACCCCTCCACTTT	TRBV10-2	.	.	TRBJ1-6
CSPGPSAEQYF	TGCAGCCCTGGACCATCAGCCGAGCAGTACTTC	TRBV29-1	.	.	TRBJ2-7
CASSLDRLAGNNEQFF	TGTGCCAGCAGCTTAGATAGGCTAGCGGGGAACAATGAGCAGTTCTTC	TRBV7-9	.	TRBD2	TRBJ2-1
CASSFPRDRGPGSEAFF	TGTGCCAGCAGCTTTCCCCGGGACAGGGGGCCAGGTTCTGAAGCTTTCTTT	TRBV7-2	.	TRBD1	TRBJ1-1
CASSQTWDRFYANTGELFF	TGTGCCAGCAGCCAAACCTGGGACAGATTTTATGCGAACACCGGGGAGCTGTTTTTT	TRBV14	once	TRBD1	TRBJ2-2
CASSPSGGEYLNEQFF	TGTGCCAGCTCACCTTCAGGGGGGGAGTACCTCAATGAGCAGTTCTTC	TRBV18	.	.	TRBJ2-1
CASSVAPRDDTQYF	TGTGCCAGCAGCGTAGCCCCACGGGACGATACGCAGTATTTT	TRBV9	.	.	TRBJ2-3
CAWRLQIGQGAKYGYTF	TGTGCCTGGAGGCTGCAGATCGGACAGGGGGCGAAATATGGCTACACCTTC	TRBV30	.	TRBD1	TRBJ1-2